This paragraph reports one T cell receptor (beta chain). This sample stems from a study of blood T cell repertoires in COVID-19. The germline V and J ends were trimmed by 2 bases and 0 bases, with 10 bases remaining between them. The CDR3 runs 16 residues. Germline V gene sequence: CDR1 SGHTA, CDR2 FQGNSA. Profiled with immunoSEQ multiplex PCR; TCRdb holds only in-frame clones, not every one. The table shows under 250,000 clones, with 80% to 85% occurring only once. This TCR came from a woman in her thirties or forties who had recovered from COVID-19. V is TRBV7-2 and J is TRBJ2-2; D unresolved. Sequenced: peripheral blood. This chain's CDR3 is CASSLQVGTNTGELFF. The CDR3 DNA is TGTGCCAGCAGCTTACAGGTCGGCACGAACACCGGGGAGCTGTTTTTT.